The 10 T cell receptor beta chains below come from one sample, sequenced in a study of CXCR3-negative and CXCR3-positive naive CD8 T cells. The antigens of these receptors remain unknown. Study-level findings and limits: The TRB CDR3s that CXCR3-positive naive cells carried were more hydrophobic than those of CXCR3-negative naive cells.

UMI-labeled 5' RACE TRB cDNA libraries were prepared from the cells. For each CDR3 protein, TCRdb gives one entry from its re-call of the 5' RACE reads, without DNA. Its listing shows tens of thousands of distinct CDR3 sequences. Input material: naive CXCR3+ CD8+ T cells from blood. The subset was: CD45RO-CCR7+CD27+CD95- naive CD8+ T cells expressing CXCR3 (TNR3+). The receptor source for this set is a human donor in good health. Some clones in this sample may be carry-over from other donors' samples.

The chain has TRBV29-1 and TRBJ2-1. This CDR3 region has 13 residues. Germline V gene sequence: CDR1 SQVTM, CDR2 ANQGSEA. CDR3 region: CSVEVPYYNEQFF.

The CDR3 reads CASSGGQDSYEQYF. The chain has TRBV27 and TRBJ2-7; TCRdb calls TRBD2, which cannot be checked without DNA. Germline lookup yields CDR1 MNHEY and CDR2 SMNVEV (reference sequence). The CDR3 runs to 14 residues.

V gene TRBV14 combines with J gene TRBJ2-5; TCRdb lists TRBD1, though no DNA is available to test this call. The CDR3 has 15 residues. From germline, CDR1 is SGHDN and CDR2 FVKESK. The CDR3 here is CASSQGVLSQETQYF.

The chain is built from TRBV20-1 and TRBJ1-6; there is no DNA to check the TCRdb D call of TRBD1. Germline CDR1 reads DFQATT; CDR2 reads SNEGSKA (reference sequence). This CDR3 is built from 15 residues. CDR3 amino acids: CSAHRDRRYNSPLHF.

The J gene is TRBJ2-5, the V gene TRBV7-2; TCRdb proposes TRBD2, but this gene call is untestable without DNA. Per germline, CDR1 SGHTA and CDR2 FQGNSA. This CDR3 comprises 15 residues. The CDR3 sequence is CASTSLAGGQETQYF.

This chain connects TRBV7-8 to TRBJ2-1. Germline CDR1 SGHVS, CDR2 FQNEAQ. CDR3 length: 12 residues. CDR3 region: CASSSDNNEQFF.

The gene calls are TRBV19 and TRBJ2-4; as DNA is missing, the TRBD1 call by TCRdb cannot be tested. The V gene's germline CDR1 is LNHDA and CDR2 SQIVND (reference sequence). This CDR3 comprises 16 residues. This CDR3 reads CASSAPETGAKNIQYF.

This chain connects TRBV19 to TRBJ2-1; TCRdb lists TRBD2, though no DNA is available to test this call. The CDR3 extends over 14 amino acids. Germline lookup yields CDR1 LNHDA and CDR2 SQIVND (reference sequence). The CDR3: CASSRRGGPNEQFF.

V gene TRBV6-2 or TRBV6-3 combines with J gene TRBJ1-1; the D call from TCRdb, TRBD1, cannot be confirmed without DNA. CDR3 length: 13 amino acids. The germline V gene has CDR1 MNHEY and CDR2 SVGEGT. CDR3: CASSYPGGTEAFF.

The chain is built from TRBV28 and TRBJ2-3. The CDR3 is 14 amino acids. The germline V gene has CDR1 MDHEN and CDR2 SYDVKM. CDR3 sequence reads: CASSLGQSTDTQYF.